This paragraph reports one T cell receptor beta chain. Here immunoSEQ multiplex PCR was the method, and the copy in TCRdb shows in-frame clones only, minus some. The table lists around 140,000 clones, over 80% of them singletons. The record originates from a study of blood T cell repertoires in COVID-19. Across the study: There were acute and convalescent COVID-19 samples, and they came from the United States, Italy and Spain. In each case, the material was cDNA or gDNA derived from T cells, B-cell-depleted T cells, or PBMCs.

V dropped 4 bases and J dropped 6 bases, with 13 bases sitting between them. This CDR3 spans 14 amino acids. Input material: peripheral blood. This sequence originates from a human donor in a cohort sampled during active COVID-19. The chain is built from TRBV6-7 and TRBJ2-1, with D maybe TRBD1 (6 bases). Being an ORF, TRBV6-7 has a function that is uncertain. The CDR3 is CASSWAPQGNEQFF. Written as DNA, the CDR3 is TGTGCCAGCAGTTGGGCCCCACAGGGCAATGAGCAGTTCTTC.